These 13 T cell receptor beta chains came from one sample sequenced in a study of identical twins. TCRdb ran MiXCR on the 5' RACE reads and lists one entry per CDR3 protein. This table has fewer than 250,000 distinct CDR3 sequences, 6.5% to 9% appearing once. The same sample was also used in a study of yellow fever vaccine responses in identical twins.

Sequencing was done on a sample of CD8+ T cells sorted from blood. These receptors were collected from a woman aged 18-35 years in good health.

This clonotype was counted at least ten times. This chain connects TRBV5-1 to TRBJ2-2; D is unclear. Germline CDR1 reads SGHRS; CDR2 reads YFSETQ. Trimming removed 4 bases from V and 3 bases from J, with 10 bases in between. The CDR3 length is 14 residues. The CDR3 sequence: CASSLEYHTGELFF. CDR3 DNA: TGCGCCAGCAGCCTGGAGTACCACACCGGGGAGCTGTTTTTT.

V gene TRBV7-8 combines with J gene TRBJ2-7; unclear D gene. The CDR3 length is 13 residues. Trimming removed 2 bases from V and 0 bases from J, with 5 bases in between. Germline lookup yields CDR1 SGHVS and CDR2 FQNEAQ. CDR3 sequence reads: CASSLPDSYEQYF. The CDR3 nucleotides are TGTGCCAGCAGCTTACCGGACTCCTACGAGCAGTACTTC.

This clonotype was detected many times. This chain joins TRBV25-1 and TRBJ2-1; 12 bases fit TRBD2. CDR1 MGHDK and CDR2 SYGVNS come from the germline V gene. Trimming cost V 0 bases and J 3 bases; bases outside gene matches: 6. The length of the CDR3 is 18 residues. The CDR3, as DNA: TGTGCCAGCAGTGAATATCGTAGGACTAGCGGGGACTACAATGAGCAGTTCTTC. Translation: CASSEYRRTSGDYNEQFF.

Here the CDR3 reads CASSPADGSNTEAFF. For the CDR3, the DNA is TGTGCCAGCAGCCCTGCGGACGGTTCGAACACTGAAGCTTTCTTT. The rearrangement uses TRBV7-9 and TRBJ1-1; D is undetermined. This CDR3 spans 15 amino acids. Germline CDR1 is SEHNR and CDR2 is FQNEAQ (reference sequence). V was shortened by 5 bases and J by 1 base, with 14 bases between the two germline ends. Filled out from reference TRBV7-9 and TRBJ1-1, the complete variable domain reads DTGVSQNPRHKITKRGQNVTFRCDPISEHNRLYWYRQTLGQGPEFLTYFQNEAQLEKSRLLSDRFSAERPKGSFSTLEIQRTEQGDSAMYLCASSPADGSNTEAFFGQGTRLTVV.

The table lists this clonotype with a few counts. This rearrangement joins TRBV6-7 to TRBJ2-1; 7 bases fit TRBD2. TRBV6-7 is an ORF for which the function is uncertain. This CDR3 is 18 amino acids long. The trim removed 10 bases at V and 0 bases at J, leaving 18 bases unmatched. The CDR3 is CATSSGRGRSSSYNEQFF. CDR3 sequence (DNA): TGTGCCACCTCTAGCGGCCGGGGCCGTTCAAGCTCCTACAATGAGCAGTTCTTC.

In its sample, this clonotype was seen a few times. CDR3 nucleotides: TGTGCCAGCAGTTCTCAGGGTGCCGGGGCCAACGTCCTGACTTTC. Its translation is CASSSQGAGANVLTF. The J gene is TRBJ2-6, the V gene TRBV7-9; tentative D call: TRBD1 (5 bases). CDR1 and CDR2 (germline): SEHNR, FQNEAQ (reference sequence). The ends were cut back, 6 bases at V and 4 bases at J, with 13 bases in the middle. The CDR3 has 15 amino acids. The full variable domain, with the rest looked up from reference TRBV7-9 and TRBJ2-6, is DTGVSQNPRHKITKRGQNVTFRCDPISEHNRLYWYRQTLGQGPEFLTYFQNEAQLEKSRLLSDRFSAERPKGSFSTLEIQRTEQGDSAMYLCASSSQGAGANVLTFGAGSRLTVL.

This clonotype has more than one count but fewer than ten. V is TRBV27 and J is TRBJ2-5, with TRBD1 as a possible D gene (7 bases). Germline V gene data show CDR1 as MNHEY and CDR2 as SMNVEV (reference sequence). V was cut by 7 bases and J by 0 bases, with 18 bases left in between. This CDR3 comprises 16 residues. The CDR3 spells CASNPGGIQYQETQYF. The CDR3 region has the DNA TGTGCCAGCAACCCAGGGGGGATACAGTACCAAGAGACCCAGTACTTC.

This clonotype was seen a handful of times. The chain links TRBV6-1 to TRBJ2-3; D is possibly TRBD1 (6 bases). V shed 1 base and J shed 2 bases, with 7 bases lying between them. Germline lookup yields CDR1 MNHNS and CDR2 SASEGT. This CDR3 is 14 amino acids long. The CDR3 spells CASSEDRDTDTQYF. CDR3 nucleotides: TGTGCCAGCAGTGAAGACAGGGACACAGATACGCAGTATTTT.

This clonotype was seen many times. This rearrangement joins TRBV28 to TRBJ2-7, with 12 bases lining up with TRBD2. Per germline, CDR1 MDHEN and CDR2 SYDVKM. This CDR3 is built from 15 residues. J was trimmed by 5 bases and V by 2 bases; bases with no gene match: 4. In DNA form, the CDR3 reads TGTGCCAGCAGTTTAACGACTAGCGGGAGCAACGAGCAGTACTTC. Translation gives CASSLTTSGSNEQYF.

There are a few counts of this clonotype. This rearrangement joins TRBV11-2 to TRBJ2-3; 10 bases are a match to TRBD2. Germline V gene data show CDR1 as SGHAT and CDR2 as FQNNGV. The trim removed 5 bases at V and 0 bases at J, leaving 17 bases unmatched. The CDR3 runs to 20 residues. The CDR3 spells CASSRAGGPSGGQSTDTQYF. The CDR3 region has the DNA TGTGCCAGCAGCAGGGCTGGGGGGCCTAGCGGGGGTCAAAGCACAGATACGCAGTATTTT.

The gene calls are TRBV2 and TRBJ1-3; D is perhaps TRBD1 (5 bases). Trimming cost V 6 bases and J 11 bases, with 8 bases left between them. CDR1 and CDR2 (germline): SNHLY, FYNNEI. The CDR3 loop spans 10 amino acids. This CDR3 reads CASRGGAIYF. CDR3 bases: TGTGCCAGCAGAGGAGGGGCCATATATTTT.

The chain recombines TRBV11-2 with TRBJ1-4; 9 bases align to TRBD1. V lost 5 bases, J lost 5 bases, and 18 bases stayed unmatched. This CDR3 comprises 19 residues. Germline V lookup: CDR1 SGHAT, CDR2 FQNNGV. The CDR3 bases are TGTGCCAGCAGCAGTGGACAGGGGCCGACTTTTACCCCCAATGAAAAACTGTTTTTT. Amino acid sequence: CASSSGQGPTFTPNEKLFF.

The chain is built from TRBV4-1 and TRBJ1-5, with unresolved D. The CDR3 totals 14 residues. With 1 base removed from V and 5 bases from J, the gap between germline ends came to 9 bases. The V gene's germline CDR1 is MGHRA and CDR2 YSYEKL. The CDR3 reads CASSQAADYQPQHF. CDR3 DNA sequence: TGCGCCAGCAGCCAAGCTGCAGACTATCAGCCCCAGCATTTT.